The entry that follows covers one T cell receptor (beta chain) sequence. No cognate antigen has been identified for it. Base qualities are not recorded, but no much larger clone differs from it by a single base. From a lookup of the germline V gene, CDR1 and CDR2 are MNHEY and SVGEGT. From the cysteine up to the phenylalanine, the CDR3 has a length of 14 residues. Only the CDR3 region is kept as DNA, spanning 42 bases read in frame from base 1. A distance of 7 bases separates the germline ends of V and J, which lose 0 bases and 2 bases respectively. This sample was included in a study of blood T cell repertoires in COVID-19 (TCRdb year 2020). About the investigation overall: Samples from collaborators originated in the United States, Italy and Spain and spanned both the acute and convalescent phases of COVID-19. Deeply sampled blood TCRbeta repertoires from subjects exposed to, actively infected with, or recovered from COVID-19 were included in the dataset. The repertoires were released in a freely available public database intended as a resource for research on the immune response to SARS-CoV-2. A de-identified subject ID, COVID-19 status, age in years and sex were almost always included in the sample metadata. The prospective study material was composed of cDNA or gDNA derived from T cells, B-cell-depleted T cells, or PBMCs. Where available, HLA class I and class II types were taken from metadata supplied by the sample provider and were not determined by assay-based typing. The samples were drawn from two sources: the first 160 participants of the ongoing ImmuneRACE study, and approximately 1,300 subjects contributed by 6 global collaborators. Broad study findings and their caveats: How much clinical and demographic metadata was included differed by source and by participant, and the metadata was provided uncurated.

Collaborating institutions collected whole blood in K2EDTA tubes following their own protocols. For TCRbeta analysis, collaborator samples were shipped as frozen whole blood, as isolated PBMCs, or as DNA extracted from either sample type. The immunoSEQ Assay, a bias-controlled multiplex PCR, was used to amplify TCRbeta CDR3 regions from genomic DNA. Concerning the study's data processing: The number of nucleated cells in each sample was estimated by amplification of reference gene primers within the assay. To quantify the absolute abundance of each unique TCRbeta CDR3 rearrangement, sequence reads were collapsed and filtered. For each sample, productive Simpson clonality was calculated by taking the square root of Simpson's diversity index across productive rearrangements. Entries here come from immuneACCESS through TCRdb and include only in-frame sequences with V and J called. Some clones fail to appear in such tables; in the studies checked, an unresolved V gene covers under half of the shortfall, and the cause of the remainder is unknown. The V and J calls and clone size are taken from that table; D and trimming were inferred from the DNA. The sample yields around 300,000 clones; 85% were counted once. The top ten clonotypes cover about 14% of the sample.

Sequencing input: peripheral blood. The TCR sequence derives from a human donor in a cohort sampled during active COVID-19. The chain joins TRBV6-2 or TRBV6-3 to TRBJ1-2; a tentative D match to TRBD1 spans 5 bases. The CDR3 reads CASSYSNRNYGYTF. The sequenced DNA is TGTGCCAGCAGTTACTCGAACAGGAACTATGGCTACACCTTC.